These 24 T cell receptor beta chains share one sample of origin, sequenced in a study of blood T cell repertoires in COVID-19. Only in-frame clones appear in the TCRdb table, and some are missing; sequencing was by immunoSEQ multiplex PCR. The table shows over 350,000 clones, with around 90% occurring only once. Material: PBMCs or T cells enriched from blood (not recorded which). These receptors originate from a woman aged 18 to 35 with acute COVID-19.

The V gene is TRBV7-9, the J gene TRBJ1-3; the D is unclear. V lost 6 bases to trimming and J lost 4 bases, with 13 bases between them. This CDR3 spans 14 amino acids. Germline CDR1 and CDR2: SEHNR and FQNEAQ (reference sequence). The CDR3 here is CASRVNRKGNTIYF. DNA for the CDR3: TGTGCCAGCAGGGTGAACAGAAAAGGAAACACCATATATTTT.

This chain uses TRBV7-8 with TRBJ1-2; D unresolved. Trimming cost V 5 bases and J 5 bases, with 6 bases left between them. The germline V gene encodes CDR1 SGHVS and CDR2 FQNEAQ. This CDR3 spans 11 amino acids. For the CDR3, the DNA is TGTGCCAGCAGCCAAGAGTATGGCTACACCTTC. This translates into CASSQEYGYTF.

In nucleotides, the CDR3 is TGTGCCATCAGTGGGGGTCAGGGGACTACCTACGAGCAGTACTTC. Translating it yields CAISGGQGTTYEQYF. This chain links TRBV10-3 with TRBJ2-7, with a possible D match to TRBD2 (7 bases). CDR3 size: 15 residues. Germline values: CDR1 ENHRY, CDR2 SYGVKD. Deletions cut 4 bases from V and 2 bases from J, with 15 bases between.

This clone was observed a handful of times. The chain employs TRBV11-2 and TRBJ2-1, with 12 positions matching TRBD2. Germline CDR1 and CDR2: SGHAT and FQNNGV. V lost 0 bases, J lost 9 bases, and 6 bases stayed unmatched. The CDR3 runs 16 residues. The CDR3 sequence: CASSLDLAGGHTEQFF. The CDR3 DNA reads TGTGCCAGCAGCTTAGATCTAGCGGGAGGGCATACTGAGCAGTTCTTC.

The chain employs TRBV7-8 and TRBJ1-4; TRBD1 is a possible D gene (5 bases). Trimming pared 3 bases from V and 5 bases from J, leaving 10 bases between. Germline V gives CDR1 SGHVS, CDR2 FQNEAQ. This CDR3 has 14 amino acids. DNA for the CDR3: TGTGCCAGCAGCTTCGACAGCTACAATGAAAAACTGTTTTTT. Translated, it gives CASSFDSYNEKLFF.

Here the CDR3 DNA reads TGTGCCAGCAGTGAATGGCTCGTGAACACCGGGGAGCTGTTTTTT. As protein: CASSEWLVNTGELFF. V and J are TRBV2 and TRBJ2-2; D is ambiguous. V dropped 2 bases and J dropped 1 base, with 8 bases sitting between them. The CDR3 loop spans 15 amino acids. The germline CDR1 and CDR2 sequences are SNHLY and FYNNEI.

This clone was found a few times. CDR3 sequence: CASSKGESYTEAFF. CDR3 nucleotides: TGTGCCAGCAGCAAAGGAGAAAGTTACACTGAAGCTTTCTTT. This rearrangement joins TRBV6-6 to TRBJ1-1; the D is unclear. Between the trimmed V and J ends, which lost 6 bases and 3 bases, there was a span of 14 bases. The germline V gene has CDR1 MNHNY and CDR2 SVGAGI (reference sequence). This CDR3 region has 14 residues.

V is TRBV18 and J is TRBJ1-2; TRBD1 is a possible D gene (5 bases). With 1 base removed from V and 6 bases from J, the gap between germline ends came to 18 bases. CDR3 length equals 16 residues. The germline V gene encodes CDR1 KGHSH and CDR2 LQKENI. Here the CDR3 DNA reads TGTGCCAGCTCACCACGGCAGGGTACCGATTTAGATGGCTACACCTTC. Translating it yields CASSPRQGTDLDGYTF.

The chain carries TRBV11-3 and TRBJ2-1, with TRBD1 matching 8 bases. Per germline, CDR1 SGHNT and CDR2 YENEEA. With 5 bases clipped from V and 3 bases from J, the junction kept 6 bases outside the gene matches. The CDR3 runs 15 residues. The chain's CDR3 is CASSDRGKVYNEQFF. In DNA, the CDR3 is TGTGCCAGCAGCGACAGGGGAAAGGTCTACAATGAGCAGTTCTTC.

Worth noting for this clone: Other nucleotide sequences in the sample specify the same CDR3. The V gene is TRBV11-2, the J gene TRBJ1-5, with 9 nucleotides matching TRBD1. Germline V gene lookup returns CDR1 SGHAT and CDR2 FQNNGV. The CDR3 runs to 15 residues. The V and J ends lost 4 bases and 4 bases, in that order; junction bases with no gene match: 5. The CDR3: CASSSGTGSNQPQHF. CDR3 sequence (DNA): TGTGCCAGCAGCTCCGGGACAGGGTCTAATCAGCCCCAGCATTTT.

The chain is built from TRBV29-1 and TRBJ2-3; D is ambiguous. CDR3 length: 13 residues. Germline CDR1 reads SQVTM; CDR2 reads ANQGSEA. The germline V and J ends were trimmed by 4 bases and 0 bases, with 8 bases remaining between them. CDR3 in amino acids: CSVGALSTDTQYF. In DNA, the CDR3 is TGCAGCGTTGGCGCGCTGAGCACAGATACGCAGTATTTT.

The gene calls are TRBV5-4 and TRBJ1-1; the D gene is possibly TRBD1 (6 bases). The CDR3 consists of 15 residues. The V and J ends lost 2 bases and 1 base respectively, with 12 bases between them. CDR1 and CDR2 from the germline V gene are SGHNT and YYREEE (reference sequence). CDR3 in amino acids: CASSFGGRGNTEAFF. DNA of the CDR3: TGTGCCAGCAGCTTCGGGGGGCGGGGGAACACTGAAGCTTTCTTT.

The table lists this clone with a count of one. In DNA form, the CDR3 reads TGTGCCAGCAGCAACAGGGAGTTGAACACCGGGGAGCTGTTTTTT. The encoded protein is CASSNRELNTGELFF. The chain links TRBV7-8 to TRBJ2-2, with a possible D match to TRBD1 (6 bases). This CDR3 region has 15 residues. CDR1 is SGHVS and CDR2 is FQNEAQ in the germline V gene. Deletions cut 5 bases from V and 1 base from J, with 11 bases between.

The chain couples TRBV3-1 (or the pseudogene TRBV3-2) to TRBJ1-1, with D uncertain. V was clipped by 4 bases and J by 1 base, with 7 bases between them. This CDR3 is built from 13 residues. Germline V CDR1 and CDR2: LGHDT, YNNKEL (reference sequence). In DNA form, the CDR3 reads TGTGCCAGCAGCCTGTCAGAGAACACTGAAGCTTTCTTT. It encodes CASSLSENTEAFF.

The chain links TRBV3-1 (or the pseudogene TRBV3-2) to TRBJ2-5; D not certain. The CDR3 extends over 15 amino acids. The V gene lost 0 bases and the J gene lost 5 bases, with 13 bases spanning the gap. Germline V gene lookup returns CDR1 LGHDT and CDR2 YNNKEL (reference sequence). The CDR3 nucleotides are TGTGCCAGCAGCCAAGATCTAGGCACTGTGGAGACCCAGTACTTC. This gives the protein CASSQDLGTVETQYF.

This clone was recorded a few times. The rearrangement joins TRBV29-1 to TRBJ1-2; 8 nucleotides line up with TRBD1. The CDR3 is 13 amino acids. Germline lookup yields CDR1 SQVTM and CDR2 ANQGSEA. The J segment lost 2 bases and the V segment lost 4 bases, leaving 3 bases of the junction unmatched. The CDR3: CSVGQGMNYGYTF. CDR3 nucleotide sequence: TGCAGCGTTGGACAGGGGATGAACTATGGCTACACCTTC. The full variable domain, with the rest looked up from reference TRBV29-1 and TRBJ1-2, is SAVISQKPSRDICQRGTSLTIQCQVDSQVTMMFWYRQQPGQSLTLIATANQGSEATYESGFVIDKFPISRPNLTFSTLTVSNMSPEDSSIYLCSVGQGMNYGYTFGSGTRLTVV.

This clone was counted once. The chain employs TRBV19 and TRBJ1-2, with D unresolved. V gave up 1 base and J gave up 4 bases, with 13 bases separating them. Germline assignment: CDR1 LNHDA and CDR2 SQIVND (reference sequence). The CDR3 loop spans 15 amino acids. CDR3 in amino acids: CASSIVEGDSYGYTF. The CDR3 DNA reads as TGTGCCAGTAGTATAGTCGAGGGAGATAGCTATGGCTACACCTTC.

The V gene is TRBV28, the J gene TRBJ1-3; D gene unclear. This CDR3 region has 17 residues. Germline CDR1 reads MDHEN; CDR2 reads SYDVKM. The V end lost 0 bases, the J end lost 1 base, and 13 bases lay between the germline ends. The chain's CDR3 is CASSLWQVRRSGNTIYF. Written as DNA, the CDR3 is TGTGCCAGCAGTTTATGGCAGGTCAGAAGATCTGGAAACACCATATATTTT.

The chain combines TRBV6-5 with TRBJ2-5; weak D call: TRBD2 (6 bases). CDR3 length: 15 residues. CDR1 is MNHEY, CDR2 SVGAGI, per germline. The V and J ends lost 5 bases and 2 bases respectively, with 15 bases between them. The CDR3 loop reads CASSPEAGLQETQYF. The CDR3 DNA follows: TGTGCCAGCAGTCCTGAGGCGGGGCTTCAAGAGACCCAGTACTTC.

This chain joins TRBV7-6 and TRBJ1-4, with D perhaps matching TRBD1 (5 bases). V lost 1 base, J lost 5 bases, and 11 bases lay in between. Per germline, CDR1 SGHVS and CDR2 FNYEAQ. The CDR3 runs to 15 residues. CDR3 sequence (DNA): TGTGCCAGCAGCTTAGGGCAGGGTACGAATGAAAAACTGTTTTTT. Translating gives CASSLGQGTNEKLFF.

V is TRBV7-8 and J is TRBJ1-4; D may be TRBD1 (5 bases). V was shortened by 2 bases and J by 6 bases, with 13 bases between the two germline ends. The CDR3 runs 15 residues. Per the germline V gene, CDR1 is SGHVS and CDR2 is FQNEAQ. In DNA, the CDR3 is TGTGCCAGCAGCTTAAGTCAGGGTGAGGATGAAAAACTGTTTTTT. Protein product: CASSLSQGEDEKLFF.

V is TRBV29-1 and J is TRBJ2-4; D is possibly TRBD2 (6 bases). V lost 4 bases and J lost 8, with 9 bases in between. Per germline, CDR1 SQVTM and CDR2 ANQGSEA. The CDR3 runs 11 residues. Written as DNA, the CDR3 is TGCAGCGTTGGCCCGGGGGACATTCAGTACTTC. Its translation is CSVGPGDIQYF.

The chain is built from TRBV19 and TRBJ2-7; D not resolved. In germline, CDR1 is LNHDA, CDR2 SQIVND (reference sequence). The length of the CDR3 is 13 residues. Between the trimmed V and J ends, which lost 5 bases and 3 bases, there was a span of 11 bases. CDR3 nucleotide sequence: TGTGCCAGTAGTCTTACAGTAAGCTACGAGCAGTACTTC. As protein: CASSLTVSYEQYF.

The chain joins TRBV29-1 to TRBJ2-2; TRBD2 agrees at 10 bases. Trimming cost V 7 bases and J 1 base; bases outside gene matches: 3. This CDR3 is 14 amino acids long. The germline V gene has CDR1 SQVTM and CDR2 ANQGSEA. The CDR3 loop reads CSARTSGNTGELFF. In nucleotides, the CDR3 is TGCAGCGCTAGGACTAGCGGGAACACCGGGGAGCTGTTTTTT.